One sample yielded the 14 T cell receptor beta chains listed below, sequenced in a study of CD8+ T cells in alopecia areata. Once RNA had been extracted, it was reverse transcribed into cDNA to act as the sequencing template. Here immunoSEQ multiplex PCR was the method, and the copy in TCRdb shows in-frame clones only, minus some. The data hold about 210,000 clones, with approximately 65% observed a single time. Treatment meaning: oral pan-JAK inhibitor, 5-10 mg twice daily. The sequences come from CD4+ T cells sorted from blood, collected at roughly week 45, from a patient treated with tofacitinib. These receptors were obtained from a human donor with alopecia areata.

This clone turned up a few times. The rearrangement joins TRBV5-1 to TRBJ2-7, with D perhaps assigned TRBD1 or TRBD2 (6 bases each). Trimming took 8 bases from V and 0 from J, leaving 15 bases between them. The CDR3 contains 14 residues. Per germline, CDR1 SGHRS and CDR2 YFSETQ. CDR3 protein: CARAPRGPSYEQYF. CDR3 in DNA: TGCGCCAGGGCTCCTCGGGGGCCCTCCTACGAGCAGTACTTC.

This sequence joins TRBV29-1 and TRBJ1-5; TRBD1 is a possible D gene (6 bases). Trimming pared 8 bases from V and 0 bases from J, leaving 23 bases between. Germline V gives CDR1 SQVTM, CDR2 ANQGSEA. The length of the CDR3 is 17 residues. This CDR3 is CSPQGGLSGYSNQPQHF. Here the CDR3 DNA reads TGCAGCCCACAAGGGGGTCTCTCGGGATATAGCAATCAGCCCCAGCATTTT. Full variable domain (remainder filled in from reference TRBV29-1 and TRBJ1-5): SAVISQKPSRDICQRGTSLTIQCQVDSQVTMMFWYRQQPGQSLTLIATANQGSEATYESGFVIDKFPISRPNLTFSTLTVSNMSPEDSSIYLCSPQGGLSGYSNQPQHFGDGTRLSIL.

J is TRBJ2-6 and V is TRBV5-1; perhaps TRBD1 as D (5 bases). Trimming took 0 bases from V and 2 from J, leaving 9 bases between them. Germline loops: CDR1 SGHRS, CDR2 YFSETQ. The CDR3 length is 16 residues. The CDR3 protein is CASSLADSAGANVLTF. In nucleotides, the CDR3 is TGCGCCAGCAGCTTGGCCGACAGTGCTGGGGCCAACGTCCTGACTTTC.

The chain links TRBV9 to TRBJ2-7; D assignment may be TRBD1 or TRBD2 (5 bases each). The CDR3 extends over 14 amino acids. The V end lost 3 bases, the J end lost 7 bases, and 17 bases lay between the germline ends. Per germline, CDR1 SGDLS and CDR2 YYNGEE. In DNA form, the CDR3 reads TGTGCCAGCAGCGCCGCCGGGGCTTCAGGGGAGCAGTACTTC. Its translation is CASSAAGASGEQYF.

V usage is TRBV29-1 and J usage is TRBJ2-7; D is unclear. V shed 6 bases and J shed 3 bases, with 9 bases lying between them. CDR3 length: 11 amino acids. Germline-derived CDR1 and CDR2 are SQVTM and ANQGSEA. In nucleotides, the CDR3 is TGCAGCGTAAGGGAAATCTACGAGCAGTACTTC. Translating it yields CSVREIYEQYF.

This chain connects TRBV5-1 to TRBJ1-1; D is unresolved. Germline V gives CDR1 SGHRS, CDR2 YFSETQ. The CDR3 consists of 14 residues. V gave up 0 bases and J gave up 1 base, with 7 bases separating them. The CDR3: CASSLGAANTEAFF. The DNA for the CDR3 is TGCGCCAGCAGCTTGGGGGCGGCGAACACTGAAGCTTTCTTT.

V usage is TRBV5-6 and J usage is TRBJ1-2; the D is unclear. The germline V and J ends were trimmed by 1 base and 8 bases, with 9 bases remaining between them. The CDR3 consists of 12 residues. From germline, CDR1 is SGHDT and CDR2 YYEEEE. The CDR3 DNA follows: TGTGCCAGCAGCTTGTACGGGAGCGGCTACACCTTC. Amino acid sequence: CASSLYGSGYTF.

The rearrangement joins TRBV9 to TRBJ2-2; unclear D gene. The CDR3 sequence is 14 residues long. Germline loops: CDR1 SGDLS, CDR2 YYNGEE. V lost 0 bases and J lost 1, with 4 bases in between. The DNA for the CDR3 is TGTGCCAGCAGCGTAGACGGGAACACCGGGGAGCTGTTTTTT. It codes for CASSVDGNTGELFF.

The genes are TRBV4-3 and TRBJ2-1, with 14 bases matching TRBD2. Germline-derived CDR1 and CDR2 are LGHNA and YSLEER. Germline trimming cut 3 bases from V and 3 bases from J; bases unmatched to any gene: 7. The CDR3 has 18 amino acids. Here the CDR3 DNA reads TGCGCCAGCAGCCAGACGACTAGCGGGGGGGCCCACTACAATGAGCAGTTCTTC. This sequence encodes CASSQTTSGGAHYNEQFF.

The rearrangement uses TRBV30 and TRBJ1-2; no firm D call. The CDR3 covers 15 residues. Trimming shortened V by 1 base and J by 4 bases, and 16 bases separated the two germline ends. Germline values: CDR1 GTSNPN, CDR2 SVGIG (reference sequence). The CDR3 protein is CAWSETRPRRYGYTF. The DNA for the CDR3 is TGTGCCTGGAGTGAAACTCGGCCAAGGCGCTATGGCTACACCTTC.

This clone was seen a few times. The gene calls are TRBV4-3 and TRBJ2-3; D uncertain. The V gene lost 1 base and the J gene lost 4 bases, with 9 bases spanning the gap. The CDR3 loop spans 14 amino acids. Germline assignment: CDR1 LGHNA and CDR2 YSLEER. DNA for the CDR3: TGCGCCAGCAGCCAAGTAGTATCTCCAGATACGCAGTATTTT. It yields the protein CASSQVVSPDTQYF.

The chain carries TRBV6-6 and TRBJ1-1; D perhaps matches TRBD1 (5 bases). V dropped 4 bases and J dropped 0 bases, with 12 bases sitting between them. From germline, CDR1 is MNHNY and CDR2 SVGAGI (reference sequence). The CDR3 length is 15 residues. CDR3 sequence: CASSWGAGLNTEAFF. CDR3 in DNA: TGTGCCAGCAGTTGGGGAGCAGGGTTGAACACTGAAGCTTTCTTT.

There are a few counts of this clone. The V gene is TRBV29-1, the J gene TRBJ2-5; 8 nucleotides line up with TRBD1. V was pared by 6 bases and J by 5 bases, with 8 bases of the junction left unmatched. CDR3 size: 13 residues. CDR1 and CDR2 from the germline V gene are SQVTM and ANQGSEA. The CDR3 reads CSVDDRGRETQYF. CDR3 coding DNA: TGCAGCGTAGACGACAGGGGCCGGGAGACCCAGTACTTC.

This clone was detected once. The chain recombines TRBV4-2 with TRBJ1-4; 10 bases line up with TRBD1. The length of the CDR3 is 16 residues. Germline loops: CDR1 LGHNA, CDR2 YNFKEQ. Losses at the gene ends were 4 bases for V and 7 bases for J; bases not matched to a gene: 9. The CDR3 loop reads CASSLDLTGGSEKLFF. The CDR3, as DNA: TGTGCCAGCAGCCTCGATCTGACAGGGGGCAGTGAAAAACTGTTTTTT.